Presented here are 30 T cell receptor beta chains from one specimen sequenced in a study of OX40 agonist ivuxolimab in advanced cancers. The protocol was immunoSEQ multiplex PCR, while the TCRdb copy is restricted to in-frame clones and leaves out a portion. There are some 80,000 clones in the sample; 92% occur only once, and 2.8% lies in the top ten. Here the sequenced sample was CD4+ or CD8+ T cells sorted from blood, taken in a trial of the OX40 agonist ivuxolimab. Receptors originate from an adult with an advanced solid tumor such as melanoma, head and neck, liver or kidney cancer.

The V gene is TRBV5-4, the J gene TRBJ1-1, with D uncertain. The CDR3 covers 14 residues. V lost 0 bases and J 0 bases, leaving 6 bases between the germline ends. The V gene's germline CDR1 is SGHNT and CDR2 YYREEE (reference sequence). This chain's CDR3 is CASSLALMNTEAFF. The CDR3 nucleotides read TGTGCCAGCAGCTTGGCCCTTATGAACACTGAAGCTTTCTTT. Supplemented by reference TRBV5-4 and TRBJ1-1, the full variable domain reads ETGVTQSPTHLIKTRGQQVTLRCSSQSGHNTVSWYQQALGQGPQFIFQYYREEENGRGNFPPRFSGLQFPNYSSELNVNALELDDSALYLCASSLALMNTEAFFGQGTRLTVV.

J is TRBJ1-5 and V is TRBV5-6, with 8 bases fitting TRBD1. The J segment lost 6 bases and the V segment lost 6 bases, leaving 8 bases of the junction unmatched. Germline V lookup: CDR1 SGHDT, CDR2 YYEEEE. This CDR3 has 14 residues. Written as DNA, the CDR3 is TGTGCCAGCACCTTCAGGGGGCACGGTCAGCCCCAGCATTTT. It yields the protein CASTFRGHGQPQHF. Full variable domain (rest looked up from reference TRBV5-6 and TRBJ1-5): DAGVTQSPTHLIKTRGQQVTLRCSPKSGHDTVSWYQQALGQGPQFIFQYYEEEERQRGNFPDRFSGHQFPNYSSELNVNALLLGDSALYLCASTFRGHGQPQHFGDGTRLSIL.

The rearrangement uses TRBV5-1 and TRBJ1-2, with a weak D call TRBD1 (5 bases). Germline-derived CDR1 and CDR2 are SGHRS and YFSETQ. Between the trimmed V and J ends, which lost 4 bases and 0 bases, there was a span of 19 bases. This CDR3 comprises 17 residues. The CDR3 DNA is TGCGCCAGCAGCATGGGTGGCAGGGAGCGAGCTAACTATGGCTACACCTTC. This gives the protein CASSMGGRERANYGYTF.

The genes are TRBV19 and TRBJ1-3; the D gene is possibly TRBD1 (6 bases). The CDR3 runs 16 residues. Deletions cut 3 bases from V and 1 base from J, with 13 bases between. Per the germline V gene, CDR1 is LNHDA and CDR2 is SQIVND (reference sequence). This chain's CDR3 is CASSMVQGPSGNTIYF. CDR3 in DNA: TGTGCCAGTAGTATGGTCCAGGGGCCTTCTGGAAACACCATATATTTT.

The chain employs TRBV5-1 and TRBJ1-1, with D unresolved. The germline gives CDR1 SGHRS, CDR2 YFSETQ. The CDR3 extends over 13 amino acids. With 3 bases removed from V and 4 bases from J, the gap between germline ends came to 10 bases. Here the CDR3 reads CASSWYLGTEAFF. In DNA, the CDR3 is TGCGCCAGCAGCTGGTACCTAGGCACTGAAGCTTTCTTT. Based on the CDR3 plus reference TRBV5-1 and TRBJ1-1, the full variable domain is KAGVTQTPRYLIKTRGQQVTLSCSPISGHRSVSWYQQTPGQGLQFLFEYFSETQRNKGNFPGRFSGRQFSNSRSEMNVSTLELGDSALYLCASSWYLGTEAFFGQGTRLTVV.

This clone was counted a single time. V gene TRBV2 combines with J gene TRBJ2-5, with 8 bases fitting TRBD1. The CDR3 extends over 15 amino acids. J lost 3 bases, V lost 4 bases, and 7 bases had no gene match. Germline V lookup: CDR1 SNHLY, CDR2 FYNNEI. CDR3 loop: CASSGPGTGEETQYF. CDR3 sequence (DNA): TGTGCCAGCAGTGGCCCCGGGACAGGAGAAGAGACCCAGTACTTC. Based on the CDR3 plus reference TRBV2 and TRBJ2-5, the full variable domain is EPEVTQTPSHQVTQMGQEVILRCVPISNHLYFYWYRQILGQKVEFLVSFYNNEISEKSEIFDDQFSVERPDGSNFTLKIRSTKLEDSAMYFCASSGPGTGEETQYFGPGTRLLVL.

J is TRBJ2-3 and V is TRBV6-1; D is possibly TRBD1 (6 bases). Deletions cut 2 bases from V and 0 bases from J, with 12 bases between. In germline, CDR1 is MNHNS, CDR2 SASEGT. This CDR3 comprises 16 residues. DNA of the CDR3: TGTGCCAGCAGTGAATGGGACACCGAAAGCACAGATACGCAGTATTTT. Residues: CASSEWDTESTDTQYF.

The chain combines TRBV29-1 with TRBJ2-1; 10 bases are a match to TRBD2. The J segment lost 3 bases and the V segment lost 5 bases, leaving 1 base of the junction unmatched. Germline CDR1 is SQVTM and CDR2 is ANQGSEA. CDR3 length: 13 amino acids. CDR3 nucleotides: TGCAGCGTTCCTAGCGGGGGCTACAATGAGCAGTTCTTC. This gives the protein CSVPSGGYNEQFF.

The genes are TRBV28 and TRBJ2-1, with D perhaps being TRBD1 or TRBD2 (5 bases each). Germline CDR1 is MDHEN and CDR2 is SYDVKM. The V gene lost 2 bases and the J gene lost 7 bases, with 15 bases spanning the gap. The CDR3 extends over 15 amino acids. CDR3 protein: CASSLLGTQKNEQFF. CDR3 nucleotides: TGTGCCAGCAGTTTACTAGGGACCCAGAAAAATGAGCAGTTCTTC.

This clone was counted once. The chain carries TRBV2 and TRBJ1-2; TRBD1 matches at 7 bases. CDR3 length equals 16 residues. Unmatched junction bases numbered 13, after V lost 4 bases and J lost 5 bases. Germline V lookup: CDR1 SNHLY, CDR2 FYNNEI. CDR3 DNA sequence: TGTGCCAGCAGTGCCGAGACAGGGTCGGTGGGTTATGGCTACACCTTC. Translated, it gives CASSAETGSVGYGYTF.

The CDR3 DNA reads TGTGCCAGCAGCAACCTAGCGGGACAAAACAATGAGCAGTTCTTC. Encoded protein: CASSNLAGQNNEQFF. The chain carries TRBV7-2 and TRBJ2-1; TRBD2 agrees at 9 bases. Trimming took 5 bases from V and 5 from J; bases not matched to a gene: 7. The germline V gene encodes CDR1 SGHTA and CDR2 FQGNSA. There are 15 residues in the CDR3.

The chain combines TRBV28 with TRBJ1-2; no reliable D call. Germline V gives CDR1 MDHEN, CDR2 SYDVKM. The CDR3 runs to 14 residues. Trimming stripped 8 bases from V and 7 bases from J, with 20 bases between. The CDR3 DNA follows: TGTGCCAGCCGTGTGGGCAGGCCCCGCAGTGGCTACACCTTC. This sequence encodes CASRVGRPRSGYTF.

V is TRBV28 and J is TRBJ1-2, with D hard to call. The CDR3 totals 14 residues. From germline, CDR1 is MDHEN and CDR2 SYDVKM. Trimming removed 5 bases from V and 4 bases from J, with 14 bases in between. The DNA for the CDR3 is TGTGCCAGCAGTACCCCGGGATTACCCTATGGCTACACCTTC. Translated, it gives CASSTPGLPYGYTF.

This chain connects TRBV28 to TRBJ2-5; D remains unclear. This CDR3 is built from 12 residues. V gave up 4 bases and J gave up 2 bases, with 5 bases separating them. Germline values: CDR1 MDHEN, CDR2 SYDVKM. Here the CDR3 reads CASSSSQETQYF. The CDR3 region has the DNA TGTGCCAGCAGTTCCTCACAAGAGACCCAGTACTTC.

The CDR3 protein is CASSIVFRALNYGYTF. For the CDR3, the DNA is TGTGCCAGTAGTATCGTTTTTCGTGCCCTCAACTATGGCTACACCTTC. This chain uses TRBV19 with TRBJ1-2, with unresolved D. Trimming took off 3 bases at V and 2 bases at J, with 16 bases between the two ends. The V gene's germline CDR1 is LNHDA and CDR2 SQIVND (reference sequence). CDR3 size: 16 residues. Complete variable domain (other parts from reference TRBV19 and TRBJ1-2): DGGITQSPKYLFRKEGQNVTLSCEQNLNHDAMYWYRQDPGQGLRLIYYSQIVNDFQKGDIAEGYSVSREKKESFPLTVTSAQKNPTAFYLCASSIVFRALNYGYTFGSGTRLTVV.

This clone has just one count. The chain combines TRBV5-5 with TRBJ2-1; 10 nucleotides agree with TRBD2. Per germline, CDR1 SGHKS and CDR2 YYEKEE (reference sequence). The CDR3 totals 14 residues. With 3 bases clipped from V and 6 bases from J, the junction kept 3 bases outside the gene matches. The DNA for the CDR3 is TGTGCCAGCAGCTCTTGGACTAGCGGCAATGAGCAGTTCTTC. It yields the protein CASSSWTSGNEQFF.

This chain joins TRBV5-1 and TRBJ1-1; D not resolved. Germline values: CDR1 SGHRS, CDR2 YFSETQ. Trimming pared 4 bases from V and 5 bases from J, leaving 15 bases between. The CDR3 sequence is 14 residues long. CDR3 sequence reads: CASSLDPPNTEAFF. In nucleotides, the CDR3 is TGCGCCAGCAGCCTCGACCCGCCGAATACTGAAGCTTTCTTT.

The V gene is TRBV4-1, the J gene TRBJ2-4, with TRBD1 as a possible D gene (6 bases). The V and J ends lost 4 bases and 7 bases respectively, with 17 bases between them. Germline CDR1 reads MGHRA; CDR2 reads YSYEKL. CDR3 size: 15 residues. CDR3 DNA: TGCGCCAGCAGCCCCGGTTGGGATCAGGGGAACATTCAGTACTTC. This translates into CASSPGWDQGNIQYF.

CDR3 residues: CSVVTGGFGYGYTF. The DNA of the CDR3 is TGCAGCGTGGTTACAGGGGGCTTTGGGTATGGCTACACCTTC. This chain joins TRBV29-1 and TRBJ1-2; TRBD1 agrees at 9 bases. The length of the CDR3 is 14 residues. The trim removed 6 bases at V and 5 bases at J, leaving 10 bases unmatched. Germline V gene data show CDR1 as SQVTM and CDR2 as ANQGSEA.

The chain uses TRBV29-1 and TRBJ1-2; TRBD1 matches 8 bases. V gave up 6 bases and J gave up 1 base; unmatched junction bases: 4. This CDR3 is built from 13 residues. Germline CDR1 and CDR2: SQVTM and ANQGSEA. The CDR3, as DNA: TGCAGCGTAGGGACAGGCTATAACTATGGCTACACCTTC. Encoded protein: CSVGTGYNYGYTF.

The chain recombines TRBV28 with TRBJ2-7; maybe TRBD1 (6 bases). Trimming removed 6 bases from V and 7 bases from J, with 13 bases in between. CDR1 is MDHEN, CDR2 SYDVKM, per germline. This CDR3 spans 12 amino acids. CDR3 nucleotides: TGTGCCAGCAGCTCAGGGGAGCAGGAGCAGTACTTC. It is translated as CASSSGEQEQYF.

As DNA, the CDR3 is TGTGCCAGCAGCCCCAGGGTCTACAATGAGCAGTTCTTC. Its protein product is CASSPRVYNEQFF. The chain is built from TRBV7-2 and TRBJ2-1, with D possibly TRBD1 on 5 matching bases. The V gene's germline CDR1 is SGHTA and CDR2 FQGNSA. V was trimmed by 5 bases and J by 3 bases, leaving 8 bases between them. This CDR3 has 13 amino acids.

This clone was seen just once. The chain links TRBV6-1 to TRBJ1-1; 9 nucleotides match TRBD1. V shed 5 bases, J shed 6 bases, and the junction held 7 bases outside the gene matches. Germline assignment: CDR1 MNHNS and CDR2 SASEGT. This CDR3 comprises 14 residues. CDR3 sequence (DNA): TGTGCCAGCAGTCCTGACAGGGGGGGGGCTGAAGCTTTCTTT. Translating it yields CASSPDRGGAEAFF.

V and J are TRBV5-8 and TRBJ1-5; weak D call: TRBD1 (6 bases). The CDR3 runs 14 residues. The germline V gene encodes CDR1 SGHTS and CDR2 YDEGEE. V gave up 4 bases and J gave up 5 bases, with 13 bases separating them. Written as DNA, the CDR3 is TGTGCCAGCAGCCCCGGACAGCCCCATCAGCCCCAGCATTTT. As protein: CASSPGQPHQPQHF. The complete variable domain, with remaining parts taken from reference TRBV5-8 and TRBJ1-5, reads EAGVTQSPTHLIKTRGQQATLRCSPISGHTSVYWYQQALGLGLQFLLWYDEGEERNRGNFPPRFSGRQFPNYSSELNVNALELEDSALYLCASSPGQPHQPQHFGDGTRLSIL.

DNA for the CDR3: TGTGCCAGCAGCCAAAAACCGGGACTGGGAAGGTTGGCGCAGTATTTT. This encodes CASSQKPGLGRLAQYF. The rearrangement joins TRBV5-6 to TRBJ2-3; the D gene is possibly TRBD2 (6 bases). Germline CDR1 and CDR2: SGHDT and YYEEEE. The ends were cut back, 4 bases at V and 10 bases at J, with 25 bases in the middle. The CDR3 covers 16 residues.

This chain connects TRBV21-1 to TRBJ2-7. TRBV21-1 is a pseudogene. The CDR3 has 13 residues. The CDR3 loop reads CASSKEGPYEQYF. CDR3 in DNA: TGTGCCAGCAGCAAAGAAGGGCCTTACGAGCAGTACTTC.

J is TRBJ1-1 and V is TRBV7-2; D perhaps matches TRBD1 (5 bases). The germline V and J ends were trimmed by 2 bases and 1 base, with 5 bases remaining between them. Looked up from germline, CDR1 is SGHTA and CDR2 is FQGNSA. CDR3 length equals 13 residues. In DNA form, the CDR3 reads TGTGCCAGCAGCTTAAGGGGGAACACTGAAGCTTTCTTT. Translating it yields CASSLRGNTEAFF.

The V gene is TRBV19, the J gene TRBJ1-2; D gene uncertain. CDR1 is LNHDA, CDR2 SQIVND, per germline (reference sequence). Trimming stripped 4 bases from V and 4 bases from J, with 13 bases between. The CDR3 length is 14 residues. CDR3 sequence reads: CASSTEPAIYGYTF. The CDR3 DNA follows: TGTGCCAGTAGTACGGAACCTGCTATCTATGGCTACACCTTC.

A single count supports this clone. The chain uses TRBV5-1 and TRBJ1-1, with D uncertain. CDR1 and CDR2 from the germline V gene are SGHRS and YFSETQ. The CDR3 is 15 amino acids. V was cut by 0 bases and J by 3 bases, with 12 bases left in between. The CDR3 DNA reads TGCGCCAGCAGCTTGGTAAGGGCCTGGGACACTGAAGCTTTCTTT. Protein product: CASSLVRAWDTEAFF.

This clone was seen only once. The V and J genes are TRBV10-3 and TRBJ2-5; 9 bases align to TRBD1. Trimming took 6 bases from V and 5 from J; bases not matched to a gene: 4. CDR3 length equals 13 residues. CDR1 and CDR2 (germline): ENHRY, SYGVKD. CDR3 loop: CAISGTGSETQYF. The CDR3 DNA reads TGTGCCATCAGCGGGACAGGGTCCGAGACCCAGTACTTC.